This T cell receptor beta chain comes out of a study of memory CD4+ T cells and cytomegalovirus serostatus. Authors' data handling: Out-of-frame sequences were removed, leaving about 2,300,000 distinct TCRbeta sequences. The repertoire was sequenced with immunoSEQ multiplex PCR; TCRdb's copy has only in-frame clones and lacks some. V, J and clone size reflect that table, while D and trimming were determined from the DNA. The table lists some 30,000 clones, 65% to 80% of them singletons. The sort gate was single viable CD3+CD4+CD8-CD45RO+ cells for memory CD4+ T cells. Germline values: CDR1 SGHNT, CDR2 YYREEE (reference sequence). This CDR3 contains 16 residues. Trimming took 4 bases from V and 1 from J, leaving 14 bases between them.

This receptor was obtained from an adult in good health and CMV-seronegative. Some clones in this sample may be carry-over from other donors' samples. Sequencing was done on a sample of memory CD4+ T cells from blood. The rearrangement joins TRBV5-4 to TRBJ1-4; the D is unclear. CDR3 nucleotide sequence: TGTGCCAGCAGCCGGTACGGTGTAGGAACTAATGAAAAACTGTTTTTT. Its translation is CASSRYGVGTNEKLFF.